One and the same sample provided the 23 T cell receptor beta chains below, sequenced in a study of blood T cell repertoires in COVID-19. Measured with immunoSEQ multiplex PCR; TCRdb has only the in-frame clones, and not every one. Of some 350,000 clones listed, 87% are singletons. Specimen: peripheral blood. The receptor source for this set is a woman aged 45 to 65 with COVID-19, enrolled during active disease.

The chain employs TRBV5-4 and TRBJ2-7, with 13 nucleotides matching TRBD2. The CDR3 runs 19 residues. Per germline, CDR1 SGHNT and CDR2 YYREEE (reference sequence). The ends lost 0 bases at V and 7 bases at J; junction bases unmatched: 16. This CDR3 reads CASSLDPWESGLAGVEQYF. DNA of the CDR3: TGTGCCAGCAGCTTGGACCCTTGGGAATCCGGACTAGCGGGAGTTGAGCAGTACTTC.

This clone came up once. The genes are TRBV18 and TRBJ1-2, with D maybe TRBD1 (5 bases). The germline gives CDR1 KGHSH, CDR2 LQKENI. The germline V and J ends were trimmed by 10 bases and 4 bases, with 22 bases remaining between them. There are 15 residues in the CDR3. CDR3 sequence reads: CATTEGVGFVYGYTF. CDR3 DNA sequence: TGTGCCACCACGGAAGGGGTAGGCTTTGTCTATGGCTACACCTTC.

This chain links TRBV27 with TRBJ2-7, with TRBD1 identical over 7 bases. Germline V CDR1 and CDR2: MNHEY, SMNVEV (reference sequence). The J segment lost 2 bases and the V segment lost 4 bases, leaving 5 bases of the junction unmatched. This CDR3 is 14 amino acids long. CDR3 sequence (DNA): TGTGCCAGCAGTTCGGGGACAGAAACCTACGAGCAGTACTTC. Its translation: CASSSGTETYEQYF.

The sample holds one count of this clone. This chain joins TRBV28 and TRBJ1-5; 10 bases line up with TRBD1. Germline V CDR1 and CDR2: MDHEN, SYDVKM. The CDR3 has 16 amino acids. V dropped 6 bases and J dropped 4; count of bases not matched to a gene: 9. DNA for the CDR3: TGTGCCAGCAGGCAACCGGGACAGGGGATGAATCAGCCCCAGCATTTT. Protein sequence: CASRQPGQGMNQPQHF.

V is TRBV6-5 and J is TRBJ2-1; TRBD2 agrees at 10 bases. CDR1 and CDR2 from the germline V gene are MNHEY and SVGAGI. Germline trimming cut 5 bases from V and 8 bases from J; bases unmatched to any gene: 9. The CDR3 sequence is 15 residues long. CDR3 bases: TGTGCCAGCAGTCCCCTAGCGGGAGTATTCGATGAGCAGTTCTTC. Translation: CASSPLAGVFDEQFF.

Here the CDR3 reads CASSLGTSGSFEQFF. Here the CDR3 DNA reads TGTGCCAGCAGCTTAGGGACTAGCGGGAGTTTTGAGCAGTTCTTC. The chain is built from TRBV7-2 and TRBJ2-1, with TRBD2 identical over 13 bases. Trimming cost V 1 base and J 9 bases; bases outside gene matches: 3. Germline CDR1 reads SGHTA; CDR2 reads FQGNSA. The CDR3 runs to 15 residues. The entire variable domain, with the rest obtained from reference TRBV7-2 and TRBJ2-1, is as follows: GAGVSQSPSNKVTEKGKDVELRCDPISGHTALYWYRQSLGQGLEFLIYFQGNSAPDKSGLPSDRFSAERTGGSVSTLTIQRTQQEDSAVYLCASSLGTSGSFEQFFGPGTRLTVL.

About this clone itself: Other DNA sequences of this sample code for an identical CDR3. The genes are TRBV18 and TRBJ1-6; 7 positions agree with TRBD1. V gave up 3 bases and J gave up 6 bases; unmatched junction bases: 2. CDR1 is KGHSH, CDR2 LQKENI, per germline. CDR3 length: 14 amino acids. The CDR3 region is CASSPDRVNSPLHF. The CDR3, as DNA: TGTGCCAGCTCACCTGACAGGGTTAATTCACCCCTCCACTTT.

The V and J genes are TRBV6-2 or TRBV6-3 and TRBJ2-3; TRBD2 aligns across 14 bases. The CDR3 runs 20 residues. J was trimmed by 0 bases and V by 0 bases; bases with no gene match: 8. From germline, CDR1 is MNHEY and CDR2 SVGEGT. The chain's CDR3 is CASSYSRRGLAGASTDTQYF. The DNA for the CDR3 is TGTGCCAGCAGTTACTCGCGCCGGGGACTAGCGGGGGCTAGCACAGATACGCAGTATTTT.

CDR3 bases: TGTGCCAGCAGCCCCGGACAGAACACTGAAGCTTTCTTT. Its translation is CASSPGQNTEAFF. V and J are TRBV11-1 and TRBJ1-1, with D perhaps TRBD1 (5 bases). V lost 5 bases and J lost 1, with 8 bases in between. The CDR3 length is 13 residues. Germline-derived CDR1 and CDR2 are SGHAT and FQDESV (reference sequence).

The chain has TRBV24-1 and TRBJ1-5, with no clear D. Per the germline V gene, CDR1 is KGHDR and CDR2 is SFDVKD. CDR3 length equals 13 residues. Deletions cut 4 bases from V and 0 bases from J, with 3 bases between. The CDR3 DNA is TGTGCCACCAGTGACCATAGCAATCAGCCCCAGCATTTT. Protein: CATSDHSNQPQHF.

This clone was counted once. This rearrangement joins TRBV28 to TRBJ2-4; the match to TRBD1 covers 10 bases. The length of the CDR3 is 16 residues. Germline loops: CDR1 MDHEN, CDR2 SYDVKM. Trimming took 6 bases from V and 1 from J; bases not matched to a gene: 6. The CDR3: CASRPDRGLAKNIQYF. The CDR3 DNA reads TGTGCCAGCAGACCAGACAGGGGGCTCGCCAAAAACATTCAGTACTTC. The full variable domain, its missing parts supplied by reference TRBV28 and TRBJ2-4, is DVKVTQSSRYLVKRTGEKVFLECVQDMDHENMFWYRQDPGLGLRLIYFSYDVKMKEKGDIPEGYSVSREKKERFSLILESASTNQTSMYLCASRPDRGLAKNIQYFGAGTRLSVL.

The chain carries TRBV27 and TRBJ2-1; a possible D gene is TRBD2 (6 bases). Germline lookup yields CDR1 MNHEY and CDR2 SMNVEV (reference sequence). The CDR3 loop spans 14 amino acids. V was shortened by 6 bases and J by 7 bases, with 16 bases between the two germline ends. The CDR3 sequence: CASRKATRTNEQFF. The DNA of the CDR3 is TGTGCCAGCAGGAAAGCGACTAGGACAAATGAGCAGTTCTTC.

This chain links TRBV19 with TRBJ2-2; TRBD2 aligns across 8 bases. The CDR3 contains 18 residues. The germline V gene has CDR1 LNHDA and CDR2 SQIVND (reference sequence). Trimming removed 2 bases from V and 1 base from J; junction bases left unmatched: 9. Here the CDR3 DNA reads TGTGCCAGTAGTATACTAGCGGGCCTTAGTGGGAACACCGGGGAGCTGTTTTTT. Its protein is CASSILAGLSGNTGELFF.

The CDR3: CAWSASFLNTEAFF. CDR3 nucleotides: TGTGCCTGGAGTGCCTCGTTTCTTAATACTGAAGCTTTCTTT. V is TRBV30 and J is TRBJ1-1; no definite D call. The germline gives CDR1 GTSNPN, CDR2 SVGIG (reference sequence). Trimming cost V 1 base and J 5 bases, with 14 bases left between them. The CDR3 covers 14 residues.

V and J are TRBV6-1 and TRBJ1-3; no reliable D call. This CDR3 region has 17 residues. The ends were cut back, 2 bases at V and 4 bases at J, with 18 bases in the middle. Per germline, CDR1 MNHNS and CDR2 SASEGT. CDR3 amino acids: CASSESYAGFFGNTIYF. Written as DNA, the CDR3 is TGTGCCAGCAGTGAATCCTATGCGGGATTCTTCGGAAACACCATATATTTT.

This clone has just one count. This sequence joins TRBV18 and TRBJ2-1, with 11 bases aligning to TRBD2. Germline V gives CDR1 KGHSH, CDR2 LQKENI. Losses at the gene ends were 3 bases for V and 9 bases for J; bases not matched to a gene: 4. The CDR3 is made up of 14 amino acids. In nucleotides, the CDR3 is TGTGCCAGCTCACCTGGGACTAGCGGAGGTGAGCAGTTCTTC. Its protein is CASSPGTSGGEQFF.

The CDR3 region has the DNA TGTGCCAGCAGCCCCGTGGACACGCCGAACACCGGGGAGCTGTTTTTT. Amino acid sequence: CASSPVDTPNTGELFF. The chain carries TRBV13 and TRBJ2-2; possible D gene TRBD1, 5 bases. The germline gives CDR1 PRHDT, CDR2 FYEKMQ (reference sequence). This CDR3 has 16 amino acids. V was cut by 5 bases and J by 0 bases, with 13 bases left in between. Combining the CDR3 with reference TRBV13 and TRBJ2-2 gives the whole variable domain AAGVIQSPRHLIKEKRETATLKCYPIPRHDTVYWYQQGPGQDPQFLISFYEKMQSDKGSIPDRFSAQQFSDYHSELNMSSLELGDSALYFCASSPVDTPNTGELFFGEGSRLTVL.

The chain couples TRBV10-1 to TRBJ2-3; a weak D match, TRBD2 (5 bases). Germline V CDR1 and CDR2: WNHNN, SYGVQD (reference sequence). This CDR3 is 15 amino acids long. V shed 4 bases and J shed 4 bases, with 15 bases lying between them. In DNA, the CDR3 is TGCGCCAGCAGTGGTGGACTGTCGTGGGCAGATACGCAGTATTTT. Translating it yields CASSGGLSWADTQYF.

The V gene is TRBV7-3, the J gene TRBJ2-2; D possibly corresponds to TRBD2 (5 bases). Between the trimmed V and J ends, which lost 5 bases and 1 base, there was a span of 14 bases. The germline CDR1 and CDR2 sequences are SGHTA and FQGTGA. This CDR3 contains 16 residues. The CDR3 region is CASSPVAGLNTGELFF. CDR3 DNA sequence: TGTGCCAGCAGCCCTGTGGCGGGCCTGAACACCGGGGAGCTGTTTTTT. The whole variable domain, filled in from reference TRBV7-3 and TRBJ2-2, reads GAGVSQTPSNKVTEKGKYVELRCDPISGHTALYWYRQSLGQGPEFLIYFQGTGAADDSGLPNDRFFAVRPEGSVSTLKIQRTERGDSAVYLCASSPVAGLNTGELFFGEGSRLTVL.

J is TRBJ2-2 and V is TRBV5-1; D possibly corresponds to TRBD1 (6 bases). This CDR3 is 14 amino acids long. Germline lookup yields CDR1 SGHRS and CDR2 YFSETQ. V shed 2 bases and J shed 4 bases, with 9 bases lying between them. Written as DNA, the CDR3 is TGCGCCAGCAGCTTTACAGGGTCCACCGGGGAGCTGTTTTTT. It is translated as CASSFTGSTGELFF.

This rearrangement joins TRBV7-2 to TRBJ2-1; D remains unclear. The CDR3 has 14 amino acids. V dropped 2 bases and J dropped 9 bases, with 14 bases sitting between them. Germline assignment: CDR1 SGHTA and CDR2 FQGNSA. The DNA of the CDR3 is TGTGCCAGCAGCTTACACGTCGGGTGGGTTGAGCAGTTCTTC. Translating gives CASSLHVGWVEQFF.

This clone was detected once. V gene TRBV7-9 combines with J gene TRBJ1-6, with TRBD1 as a possible D gene (5 bases). CDR3 length: 15 amino acids. The ends were cut back, 4 bases at V and 5 bases at J, with 12 bases in the middle. CDR1 is SEHNR, CDR2 FQNEAQ, per germline (reference sequence). The CDR3 DNA reads as TGTGCCAGCAGCTCGCGGGACGGGGATAATTCACCCCTCCACTTT. Protein: CASSSRDGDNSPLHF. Together with reference TRBV7-9 and TRBJ1-6, the CDR3 gives the full variable domain: DTGVSQNPRHKITKRGQNVTFRCDPISEHNRLYWYRQTLGQGPEFLTYFQNEAQLEKSRLLSDRFSAERPKGSFSTLEIQRTEQGDSAMYLCASSSRDGDNSPLHFGNGTRLTVT.

This clone was counted only a few times. The same CDR3 is also encoded by other DNA sequences in this sample. This chain links TRBV19 with TRBJ1-1; possible D gene TRBD1, 5 bases. The CDR3 runs 14 residues. The V gene lost 3 bases and the J gene lost 8 bases, with 16 bases spanning the gap. Germline values: CDR1 LNHDA, CDR2 SQIVND (reference sequence). DNA of the CDR3: TGTGCCAGTAGTATCGGGAGAGGCGGGACGGAAGCTTTCTTT. This codes for CASSIGRGGTEAFF.